This TCR beta chain was retrieved from a study of blood T cells in healthy people across ages. The CDR3 runs 17 residues. Per the germline V gene, CDR1 is MRHNA and CDR2 is SNTAGT. With 7 bases removed from V and 0 bases from J, the gap between germline ends came to 20 bases. Together with a sample-barcoded 5' primer, a J-beta primer mix was included in a second PCR lasting about 7 to 11 cycles. A single record per CDR3 protein comes from TCRdb applying MiXCR to the 5' RACE reads. Counted here are some 1.6 million distinct CDR3 sequences, almost 35% occurring once; the ten biggest clones make up around 11%.

The TCR originated in a woman in her twenties or thirties in good health. The chain links TRBV6-4 to TRBJ2-3; D tentatively reads TRBD1 or TRBD2 (7 bases each). The sample consisted of blood. For the CDR3, the DNA is TGTGCCAGCATGACAGGGTATGAGCGGGGAAGCACAGATACGCAGTATTTT. It codes for CASMTGYERGSTDTQYF.